Each of the 2 T cell receptor beta chains below was sequenced from the same sample in a study of blood T cell repertoires in COVID-19 (dated by TCRdb to 2020 to 2022). To prepare the library, the immunoSEQ multiplex PCR assay was applied. TCRdb provides this immuneACCESS table in a form limited to in-frame rearrangements. Some clones are lacking; in checked studies, under half of them reflect an unresolved V gene, and why the rest are absent is not known. This sample holds approximately 170,000 clones; approximately 85% were observed only once. The ten largest clonotypes hold 5.5% to 8% of the sample. The sequencing sample was made of peripheral blood. These receptors were obtained from an elderly man with COVID-19, enrolled during active disease.

The rearrangement uses TRBV5-4 and TRBJ1-1; TRBD1 agrees at 8 bases. The V gene's germline CDR1 is SGHNT and CDR2 YYREEE (reference sequence). The trim removed 4 bases at V and 4 bases at J, leaving 12 bases unmatched. This CDR3 is built from 16 residues. CDR3 loop: CASSLGSRGLGTEAFF. The CDR3 DNA reads TGTGCCAGCAGCCTTGGGTCCAGGGGGCTAGGCACTGAAGCTTTCTTT.

The chain couples TRBV10-3 to TRBJ1-1, with 9 bases that match TRBD1. This CDR3 comprises 14 residues. V gave up 7 bases and J gave up 3 bases; unmatched junction bases: 6. Germline V CDR1 and CDR2: ENHRY, SYGVKD. CDR3 region: CAITWDRADTEAFF. In DNA form, the CDR3 reads TGTGCCATCACCTGGGACAGGGCCGACACTGAAGCTTTCTTT.